The next 20 T cell receptor beta chains were all read from a single sample in a study of blood T cell repertoires in COVID-19. Here immunoSEQ multiplex PCR was the method, and the copy in TCRdb shows in-frame clones only, minus some. Of around 200,000 clones in the sample, 80% to 90% were seen once. Sequenced material: peripheral blood. These receptor sequences come from a man in his fifties or sixties with acute or convalescent COVID-19.

The V and J genes are TRBV9 and TRBJ2-1; 7 nucleotides match TRBD1. Per the germline V gene, CDR1 is SGDLS and CDR2 is YYNGEE. J was trimmed by 0 bases and V by 0 bases; bases with no gene match: 3. The CDR3 is made up of 16 amino acids. The CDR3 here is CASSVGGGPSYNEQFF. CDR3 in DNA: TGTGCCAGCAGCGTAGGAGGGGGCCCCTCCTACAATGAGCAGTTCTTC.

The V gene is TRBV9, the J gene TRBJ1-6; D may be TRBD1 (6 bases). Trimming pared 3 bases from V and 1 base from J, leaving 14 bases between. The germline gives CDR1 SGDLS, CDR2 YYNGEE. The CDR3 sequence is 17 residues long. This CDR3 is CASSATGIRSYNSPLHF. CDR3 nucleotide sequence: TGTGCCAGCAGCGCCACAGGGATCCGGTCCTATAATTCACCCCTCCACTTT.

The chain has TRBV28 and TRBJ1-2, with a tentative D call TRBD1 (5 bases). CDR1 and CDR2 from the germline V gene are MDHEN and SYDVKM. V was trimmed by 2 bases and J by 3 bases, leaving 10 bases between them. The CDR3 spans 14 residues. CDR3 bases: TGTGCCAGCAGTTTAAACCGGGACTACTATGGCTACACCTTC. It is translated as CASSLNRDYYGYTF.

The chain combines TRBV6-6 with TRBJ1-2; D is ambiguous. Germline V gives CDR1 MNHNY, CDR2 SVGAGI (reference sequence). CDR3 length: 16 residues. The germline V and J ends were trimmed by 1 base and 4 bases, with 16 bases remaining between them. CDR3 residues: CASSYFGSGGGYGYTF. The CDR3 nucleotides read TGTGCCAGCAGTTACTTCGGGAGTGGTGGCGGCTATGGCTACACCTTC.

V is TRBV27 and J is TRBJ1-1, with 7 nucleotides matching TRBD1. The CDR3 is 14 amino acids. V was clipped by 3 bases and J by 3 bases; unmatched bases: 4. CDR1 MNHEY and CDR2 SMNVEV come from the germline V gene (reference sequence). The CDR3 nucleotides read TGTGCCAGCAGTTTGTGGCAGGGGGACACTGAAGCTTTCTTT. Protein: CASSLWQGDTEAFF.

The chain couples TRBV5-5 to TRBJ2-6; maybe TRBD2 (6 bases). The ends were cut back, 1 base at V and 1 base at J, with 9 bases in the middle. From germline, CDR1 is SGHKS and CDR2 YYEKEE (reference sequence). The CDR3 is 16 amino acids. CDR3 loop: CASSLYGGSGANVLTF. DNA for the CDR3: TGTGCCAGCAGCTTGTATGGAGGGTCTGGGGCCAACGTCCTGACTTTC.

The table lists this clone with a few counts. The CDR3 loop reads CASSAGGQGYYGYTF. The CDR3 coding sequence is TGTGCCAGCAGCGCGGGCGGACAGGGATACTATGGCTACACCTTC. This sequence joins TRBV9 and TRBJ1-2; 8 bases map to TRBD1. J was trimmed by 3 bases and V by 3 bases; bases with no gene match: 7. Germline V gene lookup returns CDR1 SGDLS and CDR2 YYNGEE. CDR3 length: 15 amino acids.

V usage is TRBV4-3 and J usage is TRBJ2-1; 10 nucleotides match TRBD2. In germline, CDR1 is LGHNA, CDR2 YSLEER. The ends lost 4 bases at V and 6 bases at J; junction bases unmatched: 6. The CDR3 has 15 residues. DNA for the CDR3: TGCGCCAGCAGCCGCCTGACTAGCGGGCTCAATGAGCAGTTCTTC. This codes for CASSRLTSGLNEQFF.

This sequence joins TRBV7-9 and TRBJ2-7, with 8 bases identical to TRBD2. Germline CDR1 and CDR2: SEHNR and FQNEAQ (reference sequence). V shed 3 bases, J shed 0 bases, and the junction held 1 base outside the gene matches. This CDR3 spans 14 amino acids. The chain's CDR3 is CASSLSGSSYEQYF. As DNA, the CDR3 is TGTGCCAGCAGCTTGAGCGGGAGCTCCTACGAGCAGTACTTC.

The chain uses TRBV19 and TRBJ1-6; possible D gene TRBD1, 5 bases. The ends were cut back, 7 bases at V and 2 bases at J, with 12 bases in the middle. The CDR3 is made up of 15 amino acids. Germline CDR1 reads LNHDA; CDR2 reads SQIVND (reference sequence). The CDR3 here is CASTHGGTYNSPLHF. CDR3 DNA sequence: TGTGCCAGTACTCATGGGGGGACCTATAATTCACCCCTCCACTTT.

The chain couples TRBV7-3 to TRBJ2-5; the match to TRBD2 covers 9 bases. The J segment lost 5 bases and the V segment lost 2 bases, leaving 9 bases of the junction unmatched. The CDR3 consists of 16 residues. Germline V lookup: CDR1 SGHTA, CDR2 FQGTGA. Here the CDR3 DNA reads TGTGCCAGCAGCTTATTAGCGGGAGTGGGAGGGGAGACCCAGTACTTC. Protein sequence: CASSLLAGVGGETQYF.

The chain links TRBV20-1 to TRBJ2-5; D is undetermined. The CDR3 consists of 11 residues. The V gene's germline CDR1 is DFQATT and CDR2 SNEGSKA (reference sequence). The ends were cut back, 2 bases at V and 5 bases at J, with 6 bases in the middle. The CDR3 DNA is TGCAGTGCTAGACGTTCGGAGACCCAGTACTTC. Residues: CSARRSETQYF.

This sequence joins TRBV19 and TRBJ2-1; 15 bases align to TRBD2. Unmatched junction bases numbered 5, after V lost 5 bases and J lost 9 bases. The CDR3 is 15 amino acids. Germline lookup yields CDR1 LNHDA and CDR2 SQIVND (reference sequence). CDR3 protein: CASSSWTSGGGEQFF. DNA for the CDR3: TGTGCCAGTAGTTCATGGACTAGCGGGGGGGGTGAGCAGTTCTTC.

The V call is TRBV27, the J call TRBJ2-2; 7 nucleotides agree with TRBD2. The length of the CDR3 is 16 residues. Losses at the gene ends were 3 bases for V and 0 bases for J; bases not matched to a gene: 4. Looked up from germline, CDR1 is MNHEY and CDR2 is SMNVEV (reference sequence). The DNA for the CDR3 is TGTGCCAGCAGTTTCCAGCGGGGAGCGAACACCGGGGAGCTGTTTTTT. Protein sequence: CASSFQRGANTGELFF.

The CDR3 DNA reads as TGTGCCAGCAGTTTAAGTTCGGGGGAGTGGAGCTATGGCTACACCTTC. Protein sequence: CASSLSSGEWSYGYTF. V usage is TRBV11-1 and J usage is TRBJ1-2; possibly TRBD1 for D (5 bases). V shed 6 bases and J shed 4 bases, with 21 bases lying between them. The CDR3 has 16 residues. Germline CDR1 is SGHAT and CDR2 is FQDESV (reference sequence).

This chain uses TRBV5-6 with TRBJ1-2; 8 bases agree with TRBD1. Trimming at V came to 3 bases and at J to 3 bases, leaving 7 bases not matched to a gene. Per the germline V gene, CDR1 is SGHDT and CDR2 is YYEEEE. CDR3 length: 15 amino acids. CDR3 loop: CASSYADRGYYGYTF. CDR3 in DNA: TGTGCCAGCAGCTACGCTGACAGGGGCTACTATGGCTACACCTTC.

The count of this clone is one. V gene TRBV19 combines with J gene TRBJ2-1; 9 bases map to TRBD1. In germline, CDR1 is LNHDA, CDR2 SQIVND (reference sequence). This CDR3 has 15 amino acids. After removal of 5 bases from V and 6 bases from J, the junction contained 8 bases not matched to a gene. The CDR3 coding sequence is TGTGCCAGTAGTCTTCTGGGACAGGGAACCAATGAGCAGTTCTTC. Protein product: CASSLLGQGTNEQFF.

V is TRBV19 and J is TRBJ1-1, with D uncertain. Trimming removed 2 bases from V and 3 bases from J, with 10 bases in between. CDR3 length: 14 amino acids. CDR1 LNHDA and CDR2 SQIVND come from the germline V gene (reference sequence). In DNA form, the CDR3 reads TGTGCCAGTAGTATATCGTTTCGGGACACTGAAGCTTTCTTT. This translates into CASSISFRDTEAFF.

This chain links TRBV19 with TRBJ2-2; 8 bases line up with TRBD2. This CDR3 is built from 19 residues. Germline V CDR1 and CDR2: LNHDA, SQIVND (reference sequence). V dropped 6 bases and J dropped 8; count of bases not matched to a gene: 23. CDR3 DNA: TGTGCCAGTAGCTCAGGAGTCTCCGGGACTAGGGGAGGCTCGGGGGAGCTGTTTTTT. It is translated as CASSSGVSGTRGGSGELFF.

The rearrangement uses TRBV18 and TRBJ2-7, with D possibly being TRBD2 (7 bases). The CDR3 runs 14 residues. Trimming cost V 3 bases and J 2 bases, with 11 bases left between them. Germline CDR1 and CDR2: KGHSH and LQKENI. The CDR3 coding sequence is TGTGCCAGCTCACCTGGCGGGGGCCCCTACGAGCAGTACTTC. Protein sequence: CASSPGGGPYEQYF.